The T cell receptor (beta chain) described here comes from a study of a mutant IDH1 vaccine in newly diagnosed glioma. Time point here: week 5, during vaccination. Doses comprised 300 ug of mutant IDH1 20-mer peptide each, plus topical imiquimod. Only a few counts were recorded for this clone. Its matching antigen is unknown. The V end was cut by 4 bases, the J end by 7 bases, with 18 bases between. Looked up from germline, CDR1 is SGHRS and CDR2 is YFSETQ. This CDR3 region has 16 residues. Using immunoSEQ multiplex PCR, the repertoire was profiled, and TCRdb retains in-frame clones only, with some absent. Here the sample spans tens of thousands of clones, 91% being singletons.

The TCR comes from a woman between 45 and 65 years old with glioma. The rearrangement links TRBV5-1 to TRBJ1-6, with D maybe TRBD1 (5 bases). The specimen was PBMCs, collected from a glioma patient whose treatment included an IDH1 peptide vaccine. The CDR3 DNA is TGCGCCAGCAGCCGACAGTTACTGAATTTGAATTCACCCCTCCACTTT. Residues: CASSRQLLNLNSPLHF.